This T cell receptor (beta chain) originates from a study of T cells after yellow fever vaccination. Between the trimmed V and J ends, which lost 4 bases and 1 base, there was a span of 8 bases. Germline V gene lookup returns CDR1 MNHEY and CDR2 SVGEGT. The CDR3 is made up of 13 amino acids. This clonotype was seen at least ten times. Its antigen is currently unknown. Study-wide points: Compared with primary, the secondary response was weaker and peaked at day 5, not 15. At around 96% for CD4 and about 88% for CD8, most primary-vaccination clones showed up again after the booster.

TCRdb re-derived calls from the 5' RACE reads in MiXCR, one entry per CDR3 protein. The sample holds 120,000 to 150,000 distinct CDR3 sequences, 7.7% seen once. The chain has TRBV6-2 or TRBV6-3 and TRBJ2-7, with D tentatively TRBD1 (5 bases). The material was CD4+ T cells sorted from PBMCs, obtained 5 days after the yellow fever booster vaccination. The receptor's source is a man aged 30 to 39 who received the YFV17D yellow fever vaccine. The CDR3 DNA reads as TGTGCCAGCAGTTCAACAGGATCCTACGAGCAGTACTTC. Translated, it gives CASSSTGSYEQYF.